This T cell receptor beta chain comes out of a study of early T cells in non-severe SARS-CoV-2 infection (dated by TCRdb to about 2021). General notes on the study: Because TCR sequencing relied on bulk RNA taken from unsorted whole blood, pairing of alpha and beta chains was not possible. Points the paper makes about the study in general: Matching against VDJdb was skewed toward anti-spike CD8 responses, likely underestimated virus-specific expansions, and missed private and CD4 specificities.

This clonotype was detected only a few times. Its binding antigen is unknown. Within one base of it there is no much larger clone, and no base qualities were kept. Library preparation used 5' RACE. The sequencer listed for this sample is NextSeq 500. The TCR library protocol attached unique molecular identifiers to individual cDNA molecules to correct for sequencing error and PCR bias. Both TCR alpha and beta chains were sequenced, and tight co-correlation was observed between alpha and beta sequence abundances in each sample. In the source study's methods: V gene, J gene and CDR3 annotation of TCR sequences was performed with Decombinator V4. TCRs were defined as expanded if a significant change between any two time points was detected under a Poisson model with p below 0.0001. TCR abundances were normalised to the total number of TCRs sequenced per sample and were expressed as counts per million. TRAV1-2 paired with TRAJ12, TRAJ20 or TRAJ33 defined MAIT TCRs, while TRAV10 paired with TRAJ18 defined iNKT TCRs. A search of VDJdb, accessed on 1 November 2021, was run for TCRs annotated to CMV, EBV and SARS-CoV-2, with TCRs annotated for multiple antigens excluded. The public reads were run again by TCRdb, first through fastp at Q25 and then through MiXCR, and only productive beta chains were kept. Every distinct CDR3 protein forms one entry, paired with its most common genes and DNA. TCRdb's processing, not the study's, gives the V and J calls here. Across this sample there are approximately 50,000 distinct CDR3 sequences, with around 8% seen only once. The ten largest clones take up 4% to 5% of the sample.

Spanning cysteine to phenylalanine, the CDR3 consists of 16 amino acids. Only the CDR3 DNA stays, 48 bases, in frame from base 1. The germline V gene (reference sequence) provides CDR1 SGHAT and CDR2 FQDESV. The V end loses 5 bases and the J end loses 3 bases, and a stretch of 17 bases separates them. This was a case-control study nested in a cohort of healthcare workers in London, UK, who had nasopharyngeal swab PCR tests and blood samples taken every week. Healthcare workers were recruited during the week of the UK lockdown, between 23 and 31 March 2020, and followed weekly for up to about 15 weeks.

This TCR was sampled from an adult who was a healthcare worker with PCR-confirmed SARS-CoV-2 infection or an uninfected control (not recorded which). Sequenced input: whole blood. The chain links TRBV11-1 with TRBJ2-1; the D gene identity is not certain. The CDR3 loop reads CASSPLGFWGYNEQFF. The DNA sequence is TGTGCCAGCAGCCCTCTGGGATTTTGGGGCTACAATGAGCAGTTCTTC. The entire variable domain, with the stretches around the CDR3 drawn from the reference TRBV11-1 and TRBJ2-1 proteins, is EAEVAQSPRYKITEKSQAVAFWCDPISGHATLYWYRQILGQGPELLVQFQDESVVDDSQLPKDRFSAERLKGVDSTLKIQPAELGDSAMYLCASSPLGFWGYNEQFFGPGTRLTVL.